This TCR beta chain was recovered during a study of blood T cell repertoires in COVID-19. About the research overall: T cells, B-cell-depleted T cells, or PBMCs provided the cDNA or gDNA that served as material.

Per the study methods: From reference gene primer amplification, estimates of nucleated cell counts were derived. The data were produced by immunoSEQ multiplex PCR, yet TCRdb's version contains in-frame clones alone and is incomplete. V, J and clone size derive from that table, while D and trimming were established from the DNA sequence. The sample has tens of thousands of clones, more than 80% seen once. The CDR3 is made up of 17 amino acids. J was trimmed by 6 bases and V by 3 bases; bases with no gene match: 14. Germline V gene sequence: CDR1 SQVTM, CDR2 ANQGSEA. The sequence was obtained from a man between 50 and 59 years old with active or convalescent COVID-19. The J gene is TRBJ2-4, the V gene TRBV29-1, with 10 bases aligning to TRBD1. The sequencing input was peripheral blood. In nucleotides, the CDR3 is TGCAGCGTTGACTCGAGTCCCGGGACAGGGGCCGGAAACATTCAGTACTTC. It yields the protein CSVDSSPGTGAGNIQYF.